These T cell receptor beta chains were read from a single sample in a study of CD4 T cell repertoires in COVID-19. Only in-frame clones appear in the TCRdb table, and some are missing; sequencing was by immunoSEQ multiplex PCR. The repertoire holds about 22,000 clones, with around 90% as singletons. The source was central memory CD4+ T cells from blood, collected before the COVID-19 pandemic. The receptors were sampled from a human donor who had COVID-19. Each CDR3 is given with its conserved first and last residue. Each record gives: D gene, clone size, J gene, V gene, CDR3 DNA, CDR3 protein. D genes are given only for firm matches. Clone size is shown for a subset of rows, as once, few, many or a class of expanded clone.

NA	NA	TRBJ2-2	TRBV5-4	TGTGCCAGCAGCTCAGGGCCAAGGGACACCGGGGAGCTGTTTTTT	CASSSGPRDTGELFF
NA	once	TRBJ1-1	TRBV5-1	TGCGCCAGCAGCTTGGGCGTAATAACCTTGAACACTGAAGCTTTCTTT	CASSLGVITLNTEAFF
TRBD2	NA	TRBJ2-1	TRBV5-1	TGCGCCAGTCAGACTAGCGGTTACAATGAGCAGTTCTTC	CASQTSGYNEQFF
NA	few	TRBJ2-5	TRBV5-1	TGCGCCAGCATACAGAATCCTAACGACCAGAAAACCCAGTACTTC	CASIQNPNDQKTQYF
NA	NA	TRBJ1-5	TRBV19	TGTGCCAGTAGTACCTACCTTCAGCCCCAGCATTTT	CASSTYLQPQHF
NA	once	TRBJ1-1	TRBV20-1	TGCAGTGCTAGACAGGGTTATGAAGCTTTCTTT	CSARQGYEAFF
TRBD1	NA	TRBJ1-5	TRBV6-5	TGTGCCAGCAGCCGTCCCGGGACAGGGATGCCCCAGCATTTT	CASSRPGTGMPQHF
NA	NA	TRBJ1-6	TRBV6-6	TGTGCCAGCATTGAAGGGGTTTCCCTCCACTTT	CASIEGVSLHF
NA	NA	TRBJ1-2	TRBV6-1	TGTGCCAGCAGTGAAGAGCGGACAGAGATCTATGGCTACACCTTC	CASSEERTEIYGYTF
NA	NA	TRBJ2-3	TRBV7-9	TGTGCCAGCAGCTTAGAAAGGCGGGCACCTAGCACAGATACGCAGTATTTT	CASSLERRAPSTDTQYF
TRBD2	NA	TRBJ2-5	TRBV6-6	TGTGCCAGCACGGGGGGAGCCAAAGAGACCCAGTACTTC	CASTGGAKETQYF
NA	NA	TRBJ1-3	TRBV29-1	TGCAGCGGGGGCGAGGAAGGAAACACCATATATTTT	CSGGEEGNTIYF
TRBD2	few	TRBJ2-5	TRBV5-1	TGCGCCAGCAGCACTAGCGGGAGAGGGCAAGAGACCCAGTACTTC	CASSTSGRGQETQYF
NA	NA	TRBJ2-7	TRBV6-1	TGTGCCAGCATCCGATCGAAACAGTCCTACGAGCAGTACTTC	CASIRSKQSYEQYF
TRBD2	NA	TRBJ2-1	TRBV7-9	TGTGCCAGCAGCATAGGGGCTAGCGGGGGGGCCTCGGATGAGCAGTTCTTC	CASSIGASGGASDEQFF
TRBD1	NA	TRBJ1-2	TRBV4-2	TGTGCCAGCAGCCCCGGACAGGGCTATGGCTACACCTTC	CASSPGQGYGYTF
NA	NA	TRBJ2-3	TRBV7-2	TGTGCCAGCAGCTTACAGGCGGGCTGGACCACAGATACGCAGTATTTT	CASSLQAGWTTDTQYF
TRBD1	NA	TRBJ1-2	TRBV6-1	TGTGCCAGTTCCGACAGGGTTGGTGGTGGCTACACCTTC	CASSDRVGGGYTF